The rows below give T cell receptor beta chains drawn from one sample of a study of blood T cell repertoires in COVID-19. Here immunoSEQ multiplex PCR was the method, and the copy in TCRdb shows in-frame clones only, minus some. The data show approximately 260,000 clones, roughly nine tenths seen once. Input material: peripheral blood. The receptors originated from a man aged 18 to 29 with active or convalescent COVID-19. Both conserved end residues are part of each CDR3. Fields, in order: CDR3 protein, V gene, J gene.

CDR3: CASGLRQGYSPLHF
V: TRBV28
J: TRBJ1-6

CDR3: CASRRTGTTGGYTF
V: TRBV2
J: TRBJ1-2

CDR3: CASSLELAGDTGELFF
V: TRBV5-1
J: TRBJ2-2

CDR3: CASSPGWGRSYNEQFF
V: TRBV5-5
J: TRBJ2-1

CDR3: CASSPKKVGGIYEQYF
V: TRBV5-6
J: TRBJ2-7

CDR3: CASSYGQRVGNEQFF
V: TRBV28
J: TRBJ2-1

CDR3: CASSHERGKDYGYTF
V: TRBV19
J: TRBJ1-2

CDR3: CASSLETGGEKLFF
V: TRBV7-9
J: TRBJ1-4

CDR3: CASSPTSGTYNEQFF
V: TRBV5-1
J: TRBJ2-1

CDR3: CASSGDFSYNEQFF
V: TRBV9
J: TRBJ2-1

CDR3: CASSKGSGITDTQYF
V: TRBV3-1/TRBV3-2
J: TRBJ2-3

CDR3: CASSSSEGDGYTF
V: TRBV7-9
J: TRBJ1-2

CDR3: CASTTGSSLNTIYF
V: TRBV19
J: TRBJ1-3

CDR3: CATSRGGGLYEQYF
V: TRBV15
J: TRBJ2-7

CDR3: CASSFNHDRGNIQYF
V: TRBV7-2
J: TRBJ2-4

CDR3: CASSISRLGVAGGGSSYNEQFF
V: TRBV19
J: TRBJ2-1

CDR3: CASSFRRETSEQFF
V: TRBV5-1
J: TRBJ2-1

CDR3: CASNGNTEAFF
V: TRBV2
J: TRBJ1-1

CDR3: CASSGGEWNEQFF
V: TRBV6-5
J: TRBJ2-1

CDR3: CASSEEGQTFSYEQYF
V: TRBV6-4
J: TRBJ2-7

CDR3: CASSKQGQSGETQYF
V: TRBV19
J: TRBJ2-5

CDR3: CATSVDNYNEQFF
V: TRBV24-1
J: TRBJ2-1

CDR3: CASRGTSGSLYEQYF
V: TRBV6-5
J: TRBJ2-7

CDR3: CASSLGLGGTQYF
V: TRBV27
J: TRBJ2-3

CDR3: CASSLLPGARAKNIQYF
V: TRBV28
J: TRBJ2-4

CDR3: CASSSYLNTEAFF
V: TRBV7-2
J: TRBJ1-1

CDR3: CASSQLSTGNTEAFF
V: TRBV5-6
J: TRBJ1-1

CDR3: CASSVDPSLAQETQYF
V: TRBV9
J: TRBJ2-5